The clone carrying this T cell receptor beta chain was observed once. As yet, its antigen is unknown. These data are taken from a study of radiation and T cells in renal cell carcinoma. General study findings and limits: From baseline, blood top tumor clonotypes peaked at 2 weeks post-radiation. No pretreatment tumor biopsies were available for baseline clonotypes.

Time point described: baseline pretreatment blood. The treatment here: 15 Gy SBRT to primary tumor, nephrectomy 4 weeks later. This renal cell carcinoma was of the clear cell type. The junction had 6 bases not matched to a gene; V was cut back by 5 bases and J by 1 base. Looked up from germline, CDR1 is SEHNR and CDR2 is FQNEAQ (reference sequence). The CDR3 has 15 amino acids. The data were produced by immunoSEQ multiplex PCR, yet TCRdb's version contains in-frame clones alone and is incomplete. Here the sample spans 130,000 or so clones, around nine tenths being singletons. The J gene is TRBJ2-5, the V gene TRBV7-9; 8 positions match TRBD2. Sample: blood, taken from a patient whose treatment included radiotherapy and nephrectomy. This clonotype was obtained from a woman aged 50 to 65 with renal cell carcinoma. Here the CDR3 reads CASSPPGLAQETQYF. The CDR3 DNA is TGTGCCAGCAGCCCGCCTGGACTAGCCCAAGAGACCCAGTACTTC.